Each of the 30 T cell receptor beta chains below was sequenced from the same sample in a study of vaccination and CD4 T cells after COVID-19. At the Johns Hopkins FTIC core, DNA taken from cultured CD4+ T cells was sequenced by way of the Oncomine TCR Beta short-read assay. MiXCR was run by TCRdb on the PCR reads, yielding one entry per CDR3 protein. The sample records roughly 10,000 distinct CDR3 sequences, more than 55% being singletons. Treatment of the sample: roughly nine-day PBMC culture with coronavirus spike peptide pools or control peptides (ViraFEST assay). These receptors have no identified antigens. The specimen sequenced was CD4+ T cells from blood, cultured in vitro. These TCRs come from a human donor who had recovered from COVID-19.

By share, this clonotype counts as medium-sized. This chain links TRBV20-1 with TRBJ1-5; D not certain. The germline V and J ends were trimmed by 4 bases and 1 base, with 11 bases remaining between them. Germline loops: CDR1 DFQATT, CDR2 SNEGSKA (reference sequence). CDR3 size: 14 residues. CDR3 sequence reads: CSANIRGSNQPQHF. CDR3 coding DNA: TGCAGTGCTAACATACGGGGAAGCAATCAGCCCCAGCATTTT.

This clonotype was observed a single time. J is TRBJ2-3 and V is TRBV7-2, with 7 nucleotides matching TRBD1. The V gene end was trimmed by 3 bases and the J gene end by 1 base; junction bases not matched to a gene: 1. Per germline, CDR1 SGHTA and CDR2 FQGNSA. This CDR3 is 14 amino acids long. The CDR3 DNA reads TGTGCCAGCAGCTTTGGACAGGGCACAGATACGCAGTATTTT. Residues: CASSFGQGTDTQYF.

This clonotype has just a few counts. This chain connects TRBV19 to TRBJ1-2; no clear D gene. This CDR3 has 13 amino acids. The V gene lost 2 bases and the J gene lost 2 bases, with 6 bases spanning the gap. Germline V gene sequence: CDR1 LNHDA, CDR2 SQIVND (reference sequence). Written as DNA, the CDR3 is TGTGCCAGTAGTATACAACAGAACTATGGCTACACCTTC. Translating gives CASSIQQNYGYTF.

In its sample, this clonotype was seen a few times. The J gene is TRBJ1-2, the V gene TRBV7-2, with 8 bases aligning to TRBD1. The germline CDR1 and CDR2 sequences are SGHTA and FQGNSA. With V trimmed by 1 base and J by 7 bases, 5 bases remained unmatched. The CDR3 extends over 14 amino acids. CDR3: CASSLESGGLGYTF. Written as DNA, the CDR3 is TGTGCCAGCAGCTTAGAATCAGGGGGCCTTGGCTACACCTTC.

This chain uses TRBV7-3 with TRBJ2-5, with TRBD2 as a possible D gene (5 bases). The CDR3 spans 13 residues. Per the germline V gene, CDR1 is SGHTA and CDR2 is FQGTGA. V lost 1 base and J 7 bases, leaving 10 bases between the germline ends. Written as DNA, the CDR3 is TGTGCCAGCAGCTTAAGTCCGAGCGGGACCCAGTACTTC. This encodes CASSLSPSGTQYF. The whole variable domain, filled in from reference TRBV7-3 and TRBJ2-5, reads GAGVSQTPSNKVTEKGKYVELRCDPISGHTALYWYRQSLGQGPEFLIYFQGTGAADDSGLPNDRFFAVRPEGSVSTLKIQRTERGDSAVYLCASSLSPSGTQYFGPGTRLLVL.

This clonotype has only one observation. V gene TRBV6-5 combines with J gene TRBJ2-3; the match to TRBD1 covers 7 bases. V lost 4 bases to trimming and J lost 2 bases; unmatched junction nucleotides: 6. This CDR3 comprises 15 residues. Germline V gene lookup returns CDR1 MNHEY and CDR2 SVGAGI. The CDR3 is CASSSSQGVTDTQYF. The CDR3 DNA reads TGTGCCAGCAGTTCAAGCCAGGGGGTCACAGATACGCAGTATTTT.

V usage is TRBV4-1 and J usage is TRBJ2-5; 7 nucleotides align to TRBD1. The germline CDR1 and CDR2 sequences are MGHRA and YSYEKL. V lost 4 bases and J lost 6; bases outside the gene matches: 11. This CDR3 has 15 amino acids. CDR3 DNA: TGCGCCAGCAGCCTTACCGGGACAGAACGACAGACCCAGTACTTC. Encoded protein: CASSLTGTERQTQYF.

This clonotype turned up a few times. The rearrangement uses TRBV27 and TRBJ2-2, with TRBD1 identical over 10 bases. The CDR3 is 16 amino acids. From germline, CDR1 is MNHEY and CDR2 SMNVEV (reference sequence). Trimming took 2 bases from V and 0 from J; bases not matched to a gene: 0. The CDR3 DNA is TGTGCCAGCAGTTTAGGGACAGGGGCGAACACCGGGGAGCTGTTTTTT. The encoded protein is CASSLGTGANTGELFF.

V and J are TRBV14 and TRBJ1-6; no clear D gene. This CDR3 contains 16 residues. V lost 2 bases and J 8 bases, leaving 16 bases between the germline ends. Germline V gene sequence: CDR1 SGHDN, CDR2 FVKESK. The CDR3 sequence: CASSQRTGTIYSPLHF. For the CDR3, the DNA is TGTGCCAGCAGCCAAAGGACCGGCACTATCTATTCACCCCTCCACTTT.

The chain recombines TRBV11-3 with TRBJ2-2; 7 bases line up with TRBD1. V shed 4 bases and J 3 bases; nucleotides not matched to a gene: 5. Germline CDR1 and CDR2: SGHNT and YENEEA. The CDR3 spans 15 residues. The CDR3 region has the DNA TGTGCCAGCAGCTATCGGGACAGCCACACCGGGGAGCTGTTTTTT. Its translation is CASSYRDSHTGELFF.

This chain connects TRBV11-2 to TRBJ1-2; 8 nucleotides align to TRBD1. Germline V gives CDR1 SGHAT, CDR2 FQNNGV. The CDR3 is 17 amino acids. With 5 bases clipped from V and 7 bases from J, the junction kept 18 bases outside the gene matches. CDR3 loop: CASSPATGGGWAGGYTF. In nucleotides, the CDR3 is TGTGCCAGCAGCCCAGCTACAGGGGGAGGCTGGGCTGGTGGCTACACCTTC.

This clonotype came up a few times. V is TRBV4-1 and J is TRBJ2-3; D not resolved. This CDR3 is 17 amino acids long. Germline CDR1 and CDR2: MGHRA and YSYEKL. V was cut by 3 bases and J by 0 bases, with 16 bases left in between. The CDR3 is CASSQTWLPSSTDTQYF. The CDR3 DNA reads as TGCGCCAGCAGCCAGACTTGGCTTCCATCTAGCACAGATACGCAGTATTTT.

The chain links TRBV20-1 to TRBJ1-2, with D perhaps TRBD1 (6 bases). Germline CDR1 reads DFQATT; CDR2 reads SNEGSKA (reference sequence). The CDR3 sequence is 13 residues long. Trimming pared 3 bases from V and 4 bases from J, leaving 12 bases between. CDR3 in amino acids: CSARDSRVYGYTF. In DNA form, the CDR3 reads TGCAGTGCTAGGGACAGCCGAGTCTATGGCTACACCTTC.

This clonotype appeared a few times. This chain joins TRBV11-2 and TRBJ2-7; D is unresolved. CDR3 length: 12 residues. Trimming removed 4 bases from V and 2 bases from J, with 6 bases in between. Germline CDR1 and CDR2: SGHAT and FQNNGV. DNA of the CDR3: TGTGCCAGCAGCTCAAACCCCTACGAGCAGTACTTC. Translated, it gives CASSSNPYEQYF.

V gene TRBV11-2 combines with J gene TRBJ2-1, with D maybe TRBD2 (6 bases). V was shortened by 0 bases and J by 7 bases, with 16 bases between the two germline ends. The CDR3 is made up of 16 amino acids. Germline-derived CDR1 and CDR2 are SGHAT and FQNNGV. The CDR3 DNA follows: TGTGCCAGCAGCTTAGATAGATTAGCGGTTGGGAATGAGCAGTTCTTC. This gives the protein CASSLDRLAVGNEQFF. The whole variable domain, remainder taken from reference TRBV11-2 and TRBJ2-1, is EAGVAQSPRYKIIEKRQSVAFWCNPISGHATLYWYQQILGQGPKLLIQFQNNGVVDDSQLPKDRFSAERLKGVDSTLKIQPAKLEDSAVYLCASSLDRLAVGNEQFFGPGTRLTVL.

CDR3 DNA sequence: TGTGCCAGCAGCAATCAGGGGGCGAAGTCCTACAATGAGCAGTTCTTC. Amino acids: CASSNQGAKSYNEQFF. J is TRBJ2-1 and V is TRBV6-1, with 8 bases aligning to TRBD1. CDR1 and CDR2 (germline): MNHNS, SASEGT. The CDR3 loop spans 16 amino acids. The ends lost 6 bases at V and 1 base at J; junction bases unmatched: 8.

The chain uses TRBV19 and TRBJ1-5, with D perhaps TRBD1 (6 bases). Germline lookup yields CDR1 LNHDA and CDR2 SQIVND (reference sequence). This CDR3 has 14 amino acids. Trimming removed 6 bases from V and 5 bases from J, with 14 bases in between. The CDR3 DNA reads as TGTGCCAGTAGAGGCAGGGGACCCTATCAGCCCCAGCATTTT. Residues: CASRGRGPYQPQHF.

The chain employs TRBV6-1 and TRBJ2-1; TRBD2 matches at 11 bases. The V gene's germline CDR1 is MNHNS and CDR2 SASEGT. CDR3 length: 17 amino acids. V was clipped by 0 bases and J by 9 bases; unmatched bases: 10. This CDR3 reads CASSEAMTSGIGSEQFF. CDR3 DNA: TGTGCCAGCAGTGAAGCGATGACTAGCGGGATAGGAAGTGAGCAGTTCTTC.

J is TRBJ1-1 and V is TRBV6-1; a weak D match, TRBD1 (5 bases). The CDR3 is 17 residues long. CDR1 is MNHNS, CDR2 SASEGT, per germline. V was pared by 5 bases and J by 4 bases, with 23 bases between. For the CDR3, the DNA is TGTGCCAGCAGTCGGCCGATTGGGGGACCCCGGAGCACTGAAGCTTTCTTT. Residues: CASSRPIGGPRSTEAFF.

The V gene is TRBV12-3 or TRBV12-4, the J gene TRBJ1-6; D unresolved. This CDR3 has 14 amino acids. Deletions cut 3 bases from V and 11 bases from J, with 14 bases between. This CDR3 is CASSLAGEVTPLHF. In DNA, the CDR3 is TGTGCCAGCAGTTTGGCTGGGGAGGTGACACCCCTCCACTTT.

This chain joins TRBV12-3 or TRBV12-4 and TRBJ1-5; 11 bases are shared with TRBD1. V shed 5 bases and J 2 bases; nucleotides not matched to a gene: 11. The CDR3 runs to 18 residues. The CDR3 DNA reads TGTGCCAGCAGTCCAACCGGGACAGGGGGTGAGGGCAATCAGCCCCAGCATTTT. It encodes CASSPTGTGGEGNQPQHF.

By its share, this clonotype is medium-sized. This sequence joins TRBV21-1 and TRBJ2-3. TRBV21-1 represents a pseudogene. The CDR3 is 17 residues long. The CDR3 region has the DNA TGTGCCAGCAGCAAAAACTTAACAGCCAACCTTTCCGATACGCAGTATTTT. It specifies CASSKNLTANLSDTQYF.

In its sample, this clonotype was seen once. The V gene is TRBV29-1, the J gene TRBJ2-1; TRBD2 agrees at 9 bases. Germline assignment: CDR1 SQVTM and CDR2 ANQGSEA. The CDR3 has 18 amino acids. V dropped 0 bases and J dropped 9; count of bases not matched to a gene: 18. The CDR3 region is CSVEDYSGGGQAGGEQFF. The CDR3 nucleotides are TGCAGCGTTGAAGATTATAGCGGGGGAGGCCAAGCGGGAGGTGAGCAGTTCTTC.

The V call is TRBV19, the J call TRBJ1-2; D may be TRBD1 (6 bases). The germline CDR1 and CDR2 sequences are LNHDA and SQIVND (reference sequence). V lost 3 bases and J lost 8, with 16 bases in between. This CDR3 contains 14 residues. The CDR3 DNA reads TGTGCCAGTAGTATCCCCTCAGGGGCGGGAGGCTACACCTTC. Amino acids: CASSIPSGAGGYTF.

The genes are TRBV4-2 and TRBJ2-3, with a possible D match to TRBD1 (6 bases). The V gene lost 0 bases and the J gene lost 5 bases, with 15 bases spanning the gap. The CDR3 contains 16 residues. Germline CDR1 and CDR2: LGHNA and YNFKEQ. CDR3 sequence (DNA): TGTGCCAGCAGCCAAGAAATACAGGGCGCTCGAGATACGCAGTATTTT. Translating it yields CASSQEIQGARDTQYF.

This clonotype occurred once. This sequence joins TRBV7-2 and TRBJ2-7; the D is unclear. Per germline, CDR1 SGHTA and CDR2 FQGNSA. Trimming took 2 bases from V and 1 from J, leaving 15 bases between them. The length of the CDR3 is 16 residues. CDR3 sequence: CASSLQFQDPSYEQYF. CDR3 nucleotide sequence: TGTGCCAGCAGCTTACAATTCCAGGACCCATCCTACGAGCAGTACTTC.

This sequence joins TRBV5-4 and TRBJ1-2, with D uncertain. CDR3 length: 15 residues. Germline V gene data show CDR1 as SGHNT and CDR2 as YYREEE (reference sequence). The V and J ends lost 4 bases and 1 base respectively, with 14 bases between them. The CDR3, as DNA: TGTGCCAGCAGCCGGCCGGGTCTCGTTAACTATGGCTACACCTTC. Translated: CASSRPGLVNYGYTF.

CDR3 region: CASRGPSGGTDTQYF. The CDR3 coding sequence is TGTGCCAGCAGAGGACCTAGCGGAGGCACAGATACGCAGTATTTT. This rearrangement joins TRBV28 to TRBJ2-3; 7 nucleotides agree with TRBD2. This CDR3 is built from 15 residues. Germline V gene data show CDR1 as MDHEN and CDR2 as SYDVKM. After removal of 6 bases from V and 1 base from J, the junction contained 7 bases not matched to a gene.

The table lists this clonotype with a few counts. The chain carries TRBV19 and TRBJ1-5; 7 bases agree with TRBD1. The CDR3 totals 17 residues. J was trimmed by 2 bases and V by 5 bases; bases with no gene match: 12. The germline V gene has CDR1 LNHDA and CDR2 SQIVND (reference sequence). This chain's CDR3 is CASSEDRLGRGNQPQHF. The CDR3 DNA is TGTGCCAGTAGTGAGGACAGGCTGGGAAGAGGCAATCAGCCCCAGCATTTT.

This chain uses TRBV20-1 with TRBJ2-4; D ambiguous. Germline lookup yields CDR1 DFQATT and CDR2 SNEGSKA (reference sequence). The V gene lost 3 bases and the J gene lost 6 bases, with 12 bases spanning the gap. This CDR3 contains 13 residues. The CDR3 region is CSARIYLGNIQYF. CDR3 sequence (DNA): TGCAGTGCTAGGATCTACCTTGGAAACATTCAGTACTTC.